This T cell receptor beta chain emerged from a study of T cells expressing NK-cell markers. TCRdb re-called the 5' RACE reads, yielding one record per CDR3 amino acid sequence without DNA. The repertoire shows 160,000 or so distinct CDR3 sequences; the top ten hold 18%. This CDR3 spans 12 amino acids. CDR1 is DFQATT, CDR2 SNEGSKA, per germline (reference sequence). The receptor's source is a woman between 18 and 70 years old in good health. Sequencing input: blood T cells: a sorted CD56 or NKG2C T cell subset, CD4+ or CD8+ T cells, or bulk PBMC T cells (not recorded which). The rearrangement joins TRBV20-1 to TRBJ2-3. The CDR3 sequence is CSASYPQDTQYF.